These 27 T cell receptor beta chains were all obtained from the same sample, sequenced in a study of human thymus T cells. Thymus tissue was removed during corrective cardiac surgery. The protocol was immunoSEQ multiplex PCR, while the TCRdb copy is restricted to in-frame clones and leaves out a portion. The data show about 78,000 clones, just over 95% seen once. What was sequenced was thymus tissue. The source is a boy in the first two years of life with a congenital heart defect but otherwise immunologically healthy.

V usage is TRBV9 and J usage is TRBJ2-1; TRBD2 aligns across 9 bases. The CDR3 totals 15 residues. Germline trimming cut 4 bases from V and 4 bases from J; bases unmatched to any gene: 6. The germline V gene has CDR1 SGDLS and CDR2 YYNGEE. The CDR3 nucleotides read TGTGCCAGCAGCCCGCTAGCGGGGACGTACAATGAGCAGTTCTTC. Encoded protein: CASSPLAGTYNEQFF.

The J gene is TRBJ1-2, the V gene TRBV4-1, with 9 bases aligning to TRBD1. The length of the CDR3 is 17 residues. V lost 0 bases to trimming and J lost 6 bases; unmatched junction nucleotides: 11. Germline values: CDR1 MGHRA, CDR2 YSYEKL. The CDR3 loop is CASSQDARNRGRDGYTF. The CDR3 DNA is TGCGCCAGCAGCCAAGATGCCCGGAACAGGGGGCGCGATGGCTACACCTTC.

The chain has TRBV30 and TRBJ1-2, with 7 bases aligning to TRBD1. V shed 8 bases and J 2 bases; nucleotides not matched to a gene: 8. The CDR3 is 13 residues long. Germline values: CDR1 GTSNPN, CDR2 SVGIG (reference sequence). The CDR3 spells CATGERPNYGYTF. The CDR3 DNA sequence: TGTGCCACAGGGGAGCGCCCGAACTATGGCTACACCTTC.

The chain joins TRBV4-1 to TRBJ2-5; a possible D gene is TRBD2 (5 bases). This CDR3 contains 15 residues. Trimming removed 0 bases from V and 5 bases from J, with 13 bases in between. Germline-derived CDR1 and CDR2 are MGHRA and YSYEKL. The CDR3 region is CASSQDQLELETQYF. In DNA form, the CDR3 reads TGCGCCAGCAGCCAAGACCAACTAGAATTGGAGACCCAGTACTTC.

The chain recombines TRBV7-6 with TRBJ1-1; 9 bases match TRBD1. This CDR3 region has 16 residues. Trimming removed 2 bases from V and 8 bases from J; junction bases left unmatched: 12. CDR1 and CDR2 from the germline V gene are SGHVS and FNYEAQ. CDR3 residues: CASSLTRSDRGAEAFF. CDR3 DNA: TGTGCCAGCAGCTTAACCCGATCAGACAGGGGGGCCGAAGCTTTCTTT.

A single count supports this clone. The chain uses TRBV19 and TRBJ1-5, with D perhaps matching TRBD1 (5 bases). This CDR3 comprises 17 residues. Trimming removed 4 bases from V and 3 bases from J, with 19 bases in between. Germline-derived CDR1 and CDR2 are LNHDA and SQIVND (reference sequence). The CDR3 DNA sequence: TGTGCCAGTAGTAGAGAAACCATAGACAGAAACAATCAGCCCCAGCATTTT. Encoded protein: CASSRETIDRNNQPQHF.

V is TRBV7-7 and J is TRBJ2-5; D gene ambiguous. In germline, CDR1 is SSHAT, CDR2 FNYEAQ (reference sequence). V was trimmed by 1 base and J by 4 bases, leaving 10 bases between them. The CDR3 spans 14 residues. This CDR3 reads CASSLVWPGETQYF. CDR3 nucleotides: TGTGCCAGCAGCTTAGTGTGGCCGGGAGAGACCCAGTACTTC.

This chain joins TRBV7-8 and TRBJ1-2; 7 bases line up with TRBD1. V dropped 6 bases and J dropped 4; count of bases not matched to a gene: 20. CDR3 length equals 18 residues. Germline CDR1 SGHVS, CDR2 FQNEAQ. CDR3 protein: CASSQDRLGQRPAYGYTF. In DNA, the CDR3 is TGTGCCAGCAGTCAAGACCGGCTGGGACAGCGCCCAGCCTATGGCTACACCTTC.

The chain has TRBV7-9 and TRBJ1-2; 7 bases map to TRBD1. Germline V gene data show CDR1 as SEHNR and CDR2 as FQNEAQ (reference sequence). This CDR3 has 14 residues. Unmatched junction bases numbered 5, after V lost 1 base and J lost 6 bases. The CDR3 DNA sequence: TGTGCCAGCAGCTTAGGACAGGGTAGGAATGGCTACACCTTC. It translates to CASSLGQGRNGYTF.

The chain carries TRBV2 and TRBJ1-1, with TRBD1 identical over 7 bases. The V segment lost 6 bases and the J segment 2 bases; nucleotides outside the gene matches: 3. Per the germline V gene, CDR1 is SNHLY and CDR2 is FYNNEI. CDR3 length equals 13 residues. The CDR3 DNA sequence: TGTGCCAGCAGGAGGGACAGCAACACTGAAGCTTTCTTT. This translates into CASRRDSNTEAFF.

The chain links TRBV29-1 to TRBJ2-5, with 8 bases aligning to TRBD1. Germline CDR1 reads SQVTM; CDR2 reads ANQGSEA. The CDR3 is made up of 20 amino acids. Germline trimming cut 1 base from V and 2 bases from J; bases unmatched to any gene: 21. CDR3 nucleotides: TGCAGCGTTGAAGGGCCCAGGGGGAAGATGGTGCAGGGGGCGCAAGAGACCCAGTACTTC. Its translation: CSVEGPRGKMVQGAQETQYF.

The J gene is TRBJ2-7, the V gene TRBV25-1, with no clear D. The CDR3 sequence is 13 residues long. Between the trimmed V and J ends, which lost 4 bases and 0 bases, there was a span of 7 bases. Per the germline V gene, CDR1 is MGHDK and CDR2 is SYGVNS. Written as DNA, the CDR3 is TGTGCCAGCAGTGGTCAGAACTCCTACGAGCAGTACTTC. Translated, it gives CASSGQNSYEQYF.

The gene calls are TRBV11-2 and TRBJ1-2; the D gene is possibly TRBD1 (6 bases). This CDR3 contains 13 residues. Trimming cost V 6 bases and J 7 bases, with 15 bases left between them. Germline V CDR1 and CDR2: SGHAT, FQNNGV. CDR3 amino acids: CASSQRVRGGYTF. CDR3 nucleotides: TGTGCCAGCAGTCAGCGGGTCAGGGGTGGCTACACCTTC.

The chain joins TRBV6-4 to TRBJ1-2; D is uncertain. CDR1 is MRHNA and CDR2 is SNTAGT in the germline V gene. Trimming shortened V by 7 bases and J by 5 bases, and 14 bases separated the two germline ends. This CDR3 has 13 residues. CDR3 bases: TGTGCCAGCACCCGGGGTGCATGGTATGGCTACACCTTC. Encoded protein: CASTRGAWYGYTF.

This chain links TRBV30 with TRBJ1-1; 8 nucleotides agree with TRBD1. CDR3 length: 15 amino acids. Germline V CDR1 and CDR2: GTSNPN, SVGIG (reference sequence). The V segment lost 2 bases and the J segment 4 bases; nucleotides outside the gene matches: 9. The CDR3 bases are TGTGCCTGGAGTCCTCCAGACAGGGGAGTCACTGAAGCTTTCTTT. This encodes CAWSPPDRGVTEAFF.

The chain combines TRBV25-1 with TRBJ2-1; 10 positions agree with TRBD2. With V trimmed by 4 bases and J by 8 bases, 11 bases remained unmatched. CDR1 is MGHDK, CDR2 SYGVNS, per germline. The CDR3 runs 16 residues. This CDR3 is CASSASGRAPWDEQFF. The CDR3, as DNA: TGTGCCAGCAGTGCAAGCGGGAGGGCCCCTTGGGATGAGCAGTTCTTC.

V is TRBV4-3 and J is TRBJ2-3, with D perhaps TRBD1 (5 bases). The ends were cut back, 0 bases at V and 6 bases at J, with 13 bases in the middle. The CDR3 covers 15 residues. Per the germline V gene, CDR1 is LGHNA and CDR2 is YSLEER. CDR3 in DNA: TGCGCCAGCAGCCAAGATAGGGGTAAAAGGGATACGCAGTATTTT. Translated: CASSQDRGKRDTQYF.

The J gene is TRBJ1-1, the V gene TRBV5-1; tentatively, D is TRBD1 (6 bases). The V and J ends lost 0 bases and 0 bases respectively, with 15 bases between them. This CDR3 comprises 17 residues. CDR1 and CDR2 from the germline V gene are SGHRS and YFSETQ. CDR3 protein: CASSLGPGVNMNTEAFF. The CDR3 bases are TGCGCCAGCAGCTTGGGTCCAGGGGTGAACATGAACACTGAAGCTTTCTTT. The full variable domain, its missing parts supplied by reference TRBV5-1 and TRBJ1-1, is KAGVTQTPRYLIKTRGQQVTLSCSPISGHRSVSWYQQTPGQGLQFLFEYFSETQRNKGNFPGRFSGRQFSNSRSEMNVSTLELGDSALYLCASSLGPGVNMNTEAFFGQGTRLTVV.

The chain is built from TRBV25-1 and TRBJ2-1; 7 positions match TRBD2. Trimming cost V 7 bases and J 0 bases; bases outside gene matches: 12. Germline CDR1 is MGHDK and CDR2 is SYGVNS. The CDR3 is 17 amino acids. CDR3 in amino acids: CASTGHRGGSSYNEQFF. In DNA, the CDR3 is TGTGCCAGCACAGGTCACCGCGGGGGTAGCTCCTACAATGAGCAGTTCTTC.

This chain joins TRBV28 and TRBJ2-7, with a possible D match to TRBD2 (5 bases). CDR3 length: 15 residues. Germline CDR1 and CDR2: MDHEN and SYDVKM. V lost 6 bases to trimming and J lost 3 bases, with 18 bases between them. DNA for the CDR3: TGTGCCAGCAGCCAAGTAGCGCTAGTTTTCTACGAGCAGTACTTC. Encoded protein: CASSQVALVFYEQYF.

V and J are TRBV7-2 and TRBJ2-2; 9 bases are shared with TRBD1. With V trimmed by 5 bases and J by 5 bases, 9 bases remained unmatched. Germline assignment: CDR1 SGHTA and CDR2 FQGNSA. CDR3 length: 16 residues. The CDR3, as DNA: TGTGCCAGCAGCATACCACAGGGGGCCAAAACCGGGGAGCTGTTTTTT. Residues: CASSIPQGAKTGELFF.

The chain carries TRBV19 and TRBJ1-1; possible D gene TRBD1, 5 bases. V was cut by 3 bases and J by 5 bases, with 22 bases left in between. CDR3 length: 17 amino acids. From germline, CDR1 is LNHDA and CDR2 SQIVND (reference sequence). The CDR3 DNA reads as TGTGCCAGTAGTATCATCTGGGGCGACATATGGGATACTGAAGCTTTCTTT. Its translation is CASSIIWGDIWDTEAFF. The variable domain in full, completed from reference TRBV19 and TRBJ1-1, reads DGGITQSPKYLFRKEGQNVTLSCEQNLNHDAMYWYRQDPGQGLRLIYYSQIVNDFQKGDIAEGYSVSREKKESFPLTVTSAQKNPTAFYLCASSIIWGDIWDTEAFFGQGTRLTVV.

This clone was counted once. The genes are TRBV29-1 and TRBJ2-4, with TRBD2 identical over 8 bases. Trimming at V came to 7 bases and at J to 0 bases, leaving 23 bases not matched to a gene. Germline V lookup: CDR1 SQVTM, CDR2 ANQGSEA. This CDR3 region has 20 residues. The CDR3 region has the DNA TGCAGCGCCTTGAAGATAGGTGGTAGCGGGGACCTTCTAGCCAAAAACATTCAGTACTTC. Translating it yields CSALKIGGSGDLLAKNIQYF. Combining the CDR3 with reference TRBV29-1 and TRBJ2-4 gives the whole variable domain SAVISQKPSRDICQRGTSLTIQCQVDSQVTMMFWYRQQPGQSLTLIATANQGSEATYESGFVIDKFPISRPNLTFSTLTVSNMSPEDSSIYLCSALKIGGSGDLLAKNIQYFGAGTRLSVL.

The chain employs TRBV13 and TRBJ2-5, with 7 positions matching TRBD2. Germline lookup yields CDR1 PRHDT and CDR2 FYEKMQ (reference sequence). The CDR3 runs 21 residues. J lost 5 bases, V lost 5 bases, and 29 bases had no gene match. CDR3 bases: TGTGCCAGCAGCCCCCGGGTGGGGAGAAAGCTAGGACTAGTTAATCGGGAGACCCAGTACTTC. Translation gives CASSPRVGRKLGLVNRETQYF.

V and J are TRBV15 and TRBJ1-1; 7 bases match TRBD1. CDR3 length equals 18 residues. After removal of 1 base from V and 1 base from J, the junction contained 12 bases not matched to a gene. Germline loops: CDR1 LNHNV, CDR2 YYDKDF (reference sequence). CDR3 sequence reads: CATSRGPGGEKPNTEAFF. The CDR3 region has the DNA TGTGCCACCAGCAGAGGACCAGGGGGTGAAAAACCGAACACTGAAGCTTTCTTT.

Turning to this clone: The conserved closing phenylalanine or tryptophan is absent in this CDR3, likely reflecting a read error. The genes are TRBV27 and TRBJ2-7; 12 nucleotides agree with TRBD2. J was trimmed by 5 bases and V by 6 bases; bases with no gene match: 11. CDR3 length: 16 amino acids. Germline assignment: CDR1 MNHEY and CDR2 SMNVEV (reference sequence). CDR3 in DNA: TGTGCCAGCAGCCATGGACTAGCGGGACCACAGGACGAGCAGTACCTC. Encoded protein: CASSHGLAGPQDEQYL.

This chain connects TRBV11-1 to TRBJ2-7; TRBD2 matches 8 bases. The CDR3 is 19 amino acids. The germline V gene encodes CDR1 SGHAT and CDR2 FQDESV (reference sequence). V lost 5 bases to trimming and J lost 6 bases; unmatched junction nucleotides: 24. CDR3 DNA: TGTGCCAGCAGCCAGAAATCTAGCGGGCGGGCTTATGTTCGAGGCGAGCAGTACTTC. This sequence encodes CASSQKSSGRAYVRGEQYF. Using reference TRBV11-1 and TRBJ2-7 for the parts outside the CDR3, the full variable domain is EAEVAQSPRYKITEKSQAVAFWCDPISGHATLYWYRQILGQGPELLVQFQDESVVDDSQLPKDRFSAERLKGVDSTLKIQPAELGDSAMYLCASSQKSSGRAYVRGEQYFGPGTRLTVT.